The entry below describes one T cell receptor beta chain. V shed 3 bases, J shed 0 bases, and the junction held 2 bases outside the gene matches. The CDR3 spans 15 residues. CDR1 and CDR2 (germline): SGHTA, FQGTGA. The sample belongs to a study of blood T cell repertoires in COVID-19. Whole-study context: Samples of COVID-19 (acute and convalescent) were obtained from the United States, Italy and Spain. T cells, B-cell-depleted T cells, or PBMCs supplied cDNA or gDNA.

Seattle enrolled patients during active infection and tracked them longitudinally. As processed by the authors: Researchers report that nucleated cell counts were estimated from reference gene primer amplification. Assay: immunoSEQ multiplex PCR; the TCRdb copy retains only in-frame clones and omits some. V and J calls and clone size come straight from that table; D and trimming were deduced from the DNA. This sample yields under 200,000 clones, of which about four fifths are seen a single time; roughly 2.5% belongs to the top ten. This sequence joins TRBV7-3 and TRBJ2-3; the match to TRBD2 covers 8 bases. The specimen sequenced was peripheral blood. The origin of this receptor is a woman older than 75 with COVID-19, enrolled during active disease. Here the CDR3 reads CASSFRGGSTDTQYF. CDR3 in DNA: TGTGCCAGCAGCTTCCGGGGGGGTAGCACAGATACGCAGTATTTT.